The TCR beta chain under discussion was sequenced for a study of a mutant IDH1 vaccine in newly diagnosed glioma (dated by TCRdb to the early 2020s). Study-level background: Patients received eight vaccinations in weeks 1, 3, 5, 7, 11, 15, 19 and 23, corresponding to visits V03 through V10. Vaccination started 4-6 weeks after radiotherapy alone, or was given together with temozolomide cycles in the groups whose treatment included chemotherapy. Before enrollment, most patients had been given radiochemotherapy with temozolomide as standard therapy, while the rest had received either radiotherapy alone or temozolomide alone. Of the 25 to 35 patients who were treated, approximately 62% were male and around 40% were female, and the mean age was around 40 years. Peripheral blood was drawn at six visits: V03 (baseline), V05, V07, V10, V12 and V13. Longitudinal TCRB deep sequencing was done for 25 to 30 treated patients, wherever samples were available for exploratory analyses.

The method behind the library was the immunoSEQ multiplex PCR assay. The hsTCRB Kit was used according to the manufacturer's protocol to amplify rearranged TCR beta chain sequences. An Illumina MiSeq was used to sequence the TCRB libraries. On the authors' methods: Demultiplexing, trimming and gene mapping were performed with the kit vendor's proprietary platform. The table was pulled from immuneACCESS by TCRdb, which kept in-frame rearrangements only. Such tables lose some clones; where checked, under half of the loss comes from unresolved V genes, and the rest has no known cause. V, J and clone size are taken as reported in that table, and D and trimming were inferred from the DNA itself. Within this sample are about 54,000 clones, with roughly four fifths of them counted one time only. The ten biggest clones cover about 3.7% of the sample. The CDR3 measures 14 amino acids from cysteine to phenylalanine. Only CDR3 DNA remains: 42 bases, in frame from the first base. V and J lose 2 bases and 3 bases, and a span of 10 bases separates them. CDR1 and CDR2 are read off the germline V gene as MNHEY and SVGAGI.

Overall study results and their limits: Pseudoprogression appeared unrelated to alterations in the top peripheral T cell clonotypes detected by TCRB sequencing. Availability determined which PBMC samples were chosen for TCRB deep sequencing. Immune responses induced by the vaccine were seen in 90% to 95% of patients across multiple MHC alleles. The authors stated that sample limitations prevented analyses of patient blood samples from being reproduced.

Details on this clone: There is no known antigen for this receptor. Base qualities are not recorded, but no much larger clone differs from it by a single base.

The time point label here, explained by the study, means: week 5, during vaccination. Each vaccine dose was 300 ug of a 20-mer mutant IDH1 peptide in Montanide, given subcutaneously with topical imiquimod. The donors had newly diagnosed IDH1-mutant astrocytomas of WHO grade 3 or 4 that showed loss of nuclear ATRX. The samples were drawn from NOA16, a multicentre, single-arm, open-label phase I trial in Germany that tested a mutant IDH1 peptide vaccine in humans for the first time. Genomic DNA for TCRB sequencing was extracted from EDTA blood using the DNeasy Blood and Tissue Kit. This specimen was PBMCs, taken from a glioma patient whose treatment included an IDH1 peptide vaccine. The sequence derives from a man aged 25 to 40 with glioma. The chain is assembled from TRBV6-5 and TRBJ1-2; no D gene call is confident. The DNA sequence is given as TGTGCCAGCAGTTACGAGGGCGTCCACTATGGCTACACCTTC. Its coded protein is CASSYEGVHYGYTF.